A single sample is the source of the 25 T cell receptor beta chains below, sequenced in a study of cytomegalovirus exposure and HLA in healthy donors. It was with 60 Vbeta and 13 Jbeta primers that the PCR ran. TCRdb's table, derived via immunoSEQ multiplex PCR, lists solely in-frame clones and lacks some. The table lists under 150,000 clones, about 85% of them singletons, with around 1.7% in the top ten. The sample was PBMCs. These receptors were collected from a boy aged 5-17 years in good health and CMV-seronegative.

The V gene is TRBV19, the J gene TRBJ1-4; 9 nucleotides agree with TRBD1. This CDR3 is built from 15 residues. Trimming took 5 bases from V and 6 from J; bases not matched to a gene: 7. Germline V CDR1 and CDR2: LNHDA, SQIVND (reference sequence). In DNA, the CDR3 is TGTGCCAGTAGTGTTACAGGGGGCGATTATGAAAAACTGTTTTTT. This gives the protein CASSVTGGDYEKLFF.

The genes are TRBV7-8 and TRBJ2-2; TRBD1 might be the D (5 bases). Trimming removed 4 bases at V and 3 bases at J, with 15 bases between. The CDR3 contains 16 residues. Per the germline V gene, CDR1 is SGHVS and CDR2 is FQNEAQ. Here the CDR3 DNA reads TGTGCCAGCAGCTATAGACAGACGGCGTACACCGGGGAGCTGTTTTTT. Protein: CASSYRQTAYTGELFF. Full variable domain (remainder filled in from reference TRBV7-8 and TRBJ2-2): GAGVSQSPRYKVAKRGQDVALRCDPISGHVSLFWYQQALGQGPEFLTYFQNEAQLDKSGLPSDRFFAERPEGSVSTLKIQRTQQEDSAVYLCASSYRQTAYTGELFFGEGSRLTVL.

This chain connects TRBV6-5 to TRBJ2-7; tentatively, D is TRBD1 (6 bases). The germline V gene encodes CDR1 MNHEY and CDR2 SVGAGI. V dropped 1 base and J dropped 3 bases, with 10 bases sitting between them. This CDR3 is 14 amino acids long. CDR3 bases: TGTGCCAGCAGTTACTTTGTACAGGGCTACGAGCAGTACTTC. This sequence encodes CASSYFVQGYEQYF.

This chain joins TRBV10-1 and TRBJ1-3; TRBD1 aligns across 9 bases. Germline V gene lookup returns CDR1 WNHNN and CDR2 SYGVQD (reference sequence). J was trimmed by 8 bases and V by 4 bases; bases with no gene match: 9. The CDR3 loop spans 15 amino acids. The CDR3 nucleotides are TGCGCCAGCAGTGGGCGGACAGGGGTATTAGACACCATATATTTT. Its protein product is CASSGRTGVLDTIYF.

This chain links TRBV7-2 with TRBJ2-2, with a weak D call TRBD2 (6 bases). Trimming removed 1 base from V and 5 bases from J, with 11 bases in between. The CDR3 has 15 amino acids. CDR1 SGHTA and CDR2 FQGNSA come from the germline V gene. In DNA, the CDR3 is TGTGCCAGCAGCTTAGATAAGCTAGCGACCGGGGAGCTGTTTTTT. Its translation is CASSLDKLATGELFF.

The genes are TRBV7-6 and TRBJ2-7; 14 nucleotides agree with TRBD2. The CDR3 totals 16 residues. V dropped 5 bases and J dropped 5; count of bases not matched to a gene: 8. Germline-derived CDR1 and CDR2 are SGHVS and FNYEAQ. The CDR3 nucleotides read TGTGCCAGCAGCCAGAGGGGACTAGCGGGAGTAAACGAGCAGTACTTC. This sequence encodes CASSQRGLAGVNEQYF. The whole variable domain, filled in from reference TRBV7-6 and TRBJ2-7, reads GAGVSQSPRYKVTKRGQDVALRCDPISGHVSLYWYRQALGQGPEFLTYFNYEAQQDKSGLPNDRFSAERPEGSISTLTIQRTEQRDSAMYRCASSQRGLAGVNEQYFGPGTRLTVT.

This clone was observed once. The rearrangement links TRBV4-3 to TRBJ1-3, with D hard to call. CDR1 and CDR2 (germline): LGHNA, YSLEER. Trimming took 0 bases from V and 0 from J, leaving 6 bases between them. This CDR3 has 15 amino acids. The CDR3 region has the DNA TGCGCCAGCAGCCAAGAAAGCGGCTCTGGAAACACCATATATTTT. Translating it yields CASSQESGSGNTIYF.

Here the CDR3 reads CASSPRDRGLVETQYF. CDR3 DNA sequence: TGTGCCAGCAGCCCTCGGGACAGGGGGCTAGTGGAGACCCAGTACTTC. J is TRBJ2-5 and V is TRBV5-4; 12 positions agree with TRBD1. The ends lost 4 bases at V and 5 bases at J; junction bases unmatched: 9. Germline CDR1 and CDR2: SGHNT and YYREEE (reference sequence). The CDR3 length is 16 residues.

In this sample, this clone turned up a few times. The chain employs TRBV6-5 and TRBJ2-7, with unresolved D. Trimming stripped 5 bases from V and 1 base from J, with 15 bases between. The CDR3 loop spans 15 amino acids. Germline V gives CDR1 MNHEY, CDR2 SVGAGI. The CDR3 protein is CASSQSGLLSYEQYF. CDR3 coding DNA: TGTGCCAGCAGTCAGTCAGGCCTCCTTTCCTACGAGCAGTACTTC.

This clone was detected only a few times. The J gene is TRBJ1-1, the V gene TRBV6-1; tentative D call: TRBD1 (6 bases). With 6 bases removed from V and 4 bases from J, the gap between germline ends came to 12 bases. CDR1 and CDR2 (germline): MNHNS, SASEGT. The CDR3 loop spans 13 amino acids. CDR3: CASRGASATEAFF. The CDR3 nucleotides read TGTGCCAGCAGGGGGGCGAGTGCCACTGAAGCTTTCTTT.

The chain has TRBV4-3 and TRBJ1-4; TRBD1 agrees at 7 bases. The CDR3 length is 15 residues. V gave up 0 bases and J gave up 7 bases; unmatched junction bases: 5. CDR1 is LGHNA and CDR2 is YSLEER in the germline V gene. For the CDR3, the DNA is TGCGCCAGCAGCCAAGATTCCAGGGGGTTTGAAAAACTGTTTTTT. Residues: CASSQDSRGFEKLFF.

The chain links TRBV2 to TRBJ2-7; 9 nucleotides align to TRBD1. This CDR3 contains 14 residues. Per the germline V gene, CDR1 is SNHLY and CDR2 is FYNNEI. The ends lost 6 bases at V and 1 base at J; junction bases unmatched: 4. The CDR3 coding sequence is TGTGCCAGCAGGGGGGACAGGGCATCCTACGAGCAGTACTTC. This codes for CASRGDRASYEQYF.

The chain joins TRBV7-9 to TRBJ1-1, with TRBD1 matching 7 bases. The CDR3 consists of 17 residues. Germline V gene sequence: CDR1 SEHNR, CDR2 FQNEAQ (reference sequence). The trim removed 2 bases at V and 9 bases at J, leaving 18 bases unmatched. The DNA of the CDR3 is TGTGCCAGCAGCTTAAATATAGGGGGCGCGAAGGGAGCTCAAGCTTTCTTT. Protein product: CASSLNIGGAKGAQAFF.

This clone is a singleton in its sample. The chain couples TRBV5-4 to TRBJ2-7; tentatively, D is TRBD2 (6 bases). Germline V CDR1 and CDR2: SGHNT, YYREEE (reference sequence). This CDR3 spans 14 amino acids. Trimming shortened V by 0 bases and J by 9 bases, and 16 bases separated the two germline ends. The CDR3 region is CASSLANEWGGQYF. The CDR3 DNA follows: TGTGCCAGCAGCTTGGCCAATGAATGGGGAGGGCAGTACTTC.

This rearrangement joins TRBV13 to TRBJ2-1; 7 bases align to TRBD2. The CDR3 is 16 amino acids. With V trimmed by 4 bases and J by 7 bases, 13 bases remained unmatched. The germline CDR1 and CDR2 sequences are PRHDT and FYEKMQ (reference sequence). The CDR3 protein is CASSSPGEGTGNEQFF. CDR3 nucleotide sequence: TGTGCCAGCAGCTCCCCCGGGGAGGGTACCGGGAATGAGCAGTTCTTC.

This clone has a single count. One end of the junction fails to match germline, which may point to a read error. This sequence joins TRBV7-7 and TRBJ2-7; D uncertain. The CDR3 consists of 12 residues. Germline V gives CDR1 SSHAT, CDR2 FNYEAQ (reference sequence). The CDR3 region is CASSPLTYEQYF. In DNA form, the CDR3 reads TGTGCTAGCAGCCCGTTAACCTACGAGCAGTACTTC.

The CDR3 DNA sequence: TGTGCCATCGAGGGGACAGGGGCCACTGAAGCTTTCTTT. It encodes CAIEGTGATEAFF. This sequence joins TRBV10-3 and TRBJ1-1; 10 bases are shared with TRBD1. CDR1 and CDR2 from the germline V gene are ENHRY and SYGVKD. V was pared by 8 bases and J by 4 bases, with 4 bases of the junction left unmatched. The CDR3 runs to 13 residues.

The chain is built from TRBV4-3 and TRBJ1-2, with TRBD1 identical over 9 bases. The V segment lost 0 bases and the J segment 6 bases; nucleotides outside the gene matches: 5. CDR3 length: 15 amino acids. CDR1 is LGHNA and CDR2 is YSLEER in the germline V gene. DNA for the CDR3: TGCGCCAGCAGCCAAGATCGAGGGGACAGGGATGGCTACACCTTC. It is translated as CASSQDRGDRDGYTF.

V and J are TRBV4-3 and TRBJ1-5; 7 positions match TRBD1. CDR1 and CDR2 (germline): LGHNA, YSLEER. J was trimmed by 6 bases and V by 0 bases; bases with no gene match: 8. The CDR3 runs 16 residues. The CDR3 DNA follows: TGCGCCAGCAGCCAAGATATGTGGCAGGGGGGTCAGCCCCAGCATTTT. The encoded protein is CASSQDMWQGGQPQHF.

The gene calls are TRBV15 and TRBJ1-1, with D unresolved. CDR1 and CDR2 from the germline V gene are LNHNV and YYDKDF (reference sequence). With 0 bases removed from V and 1 base from J, the gap between germline ends came to 6 bases. The CDR3 has 14 amino acids. CDR3 sequence: CATSRDQQNTEAFF. In DNA, the CDR3 is TGTGCCACCAGCAGAGATCAACAGAACACTGAAGCTTTCTTT.

The J gene is TRBJ2-5, the V gene TRBV7-8; D is unclear. Germline-derived CDR1 and CDR2 are SGHVS and FQNEAQ. CDR3 length equals 13 residues. The V and J ends lost 1 base and 5 bases respectively, with 8 bases between them. This chain's CDR3 is CASSLGPSETQYF. The CDR3 coding sequence is TGTGCCAGCAGCTTAGGGCCATCGGAGACCCAGTACTTC.

This sequence joins TRBV29-1 and TRBJ2-5, with 9 bases identical to TRBD1. Germline V CDR1 and CDR2: SQVTM, ANQGSEA. Losses at the gene ends were 7 bases for V and 5 bases for J; bases not matched to a gene: 14. The length of the CDR3 is 15 residues. In nucleotides, the CDR3 is TGCAGCGCCGGACTTGGGACAGGGAGGGATGAGACCCAGTACTTC. Protein product: CSAGLGTGRDETQYF.

The V call is TRBV30, the J call TRBJ2-1, with D maybe TRBD2 (5 bases). Trimming removed 0 bases from V and 6 bases from J, with 15 bases in between. The CDR3 runs 15 residues. Germline V gives CDR1 GTSNPN, CDR2 SVGIG (reference sequence). In DNA form, the CDR3 reads TGTGCCTGGAGTGTCTCACTAGTGGTTGCCAATGAGCAGTTCTTC. This gives the protein CAWSVSLVVANEQFF.

This clone was picked up a small number of times. The V and J genes are TRBV5-6 and TRBJ1-3; D call uncertain. Trimming removed 5 bases at V and 0 bases at J, with 15 bases between. The CDR3 covers 16 residues. Per the germline V gene, CDR1 is SGHDT and CDR2 is YYEEEE. The CDR3 DNA reads as TGTGCCAGCAGAAGACAAGGCATCGACTCTGGAAACACCATATATTTT. It specifies CASRRQGIDSGNTIYF.

The V gene is TRBV5-4, the J gene TRBJ1-4; no clear D. This CDR3 contains 15 residues. V lost 4 bases to trimming and J lost 8 bases, with 18 bases between them. Germline values: CDR1 SGHNT, CDR2 YYREEE (reference sequence). As DNA, the CDR3 is TGTGCCAGCAGCCCAGGTTTACACCCTGGGGAAAAACTGTTTTTT. Encoded protein: CASSPGLHPGEKLFF.